The 10 T cell receptor beta chains below all came from one sample that was sequenced in a study of T cell responses to AZD1222 COVID-19 vaccine. Generated by immunoSEQ multiplex PCR, the TCRdb table keeps only in-frame clones and is missing some. This sample yields some 99,000 clones, of which about 88% are seen a single time; approximately 17% belongs to the top ten. The material sequenced was peripheral blood, taken on day 0 of AZD1222 vaccination. The receptors were sampled from an adult in good health.

V and J are TRBV30 and TRBJ2-2, with 8 bases lining up with TRBD2. There are 16 residues in the CDR3. The V gene end was trimmed by 6 bases and the J gene end by 4 bases; junction bases not matched to a gene: 13. Germline-derived CDR1 and CDR2 are GTSNPN and SVGIG (reference sequence). The CDR3 sequence: CACSGSGSVGTGELFF. CDR3 nucleotide sequence: TGTGCCTGTTCCGGGAGCGGGAGCGTCGGCACCGGGGAGCTGTTTTTT.

Notes on this clone: The sample holds other DNA sequences that translate to the same CDR3. The chain joins TRBV3-1 (or the pseudogene TRBV3-2) to TRBJ1-2; TRBD1 might be the D (5 bases). This CDR3 region has 13 residues. Per the germline V gene, CDR1 is LGHDT and CDR2 is YNNKEL (reference sequence). V lost 3 bases to trimming and J lost 2 bases, with 7 bases between them. CDR3: CASSQGDNYGYTF. In DNA form, the CDR3 reads TGTGCCAGCAGCCAGGGGGACAACTATGGCTACACCTTC.

V usage is TRBV5-4 and J usage is TRBJ1-4, with D perhaps TRBD1 (6 bases). The V end was cut by 4 bases, the J end by 3 bases, with 19 bases between. The CDR3 is 17 residues long. Looked up from germline, CDR1 is SGHNT and CDR2 is YYREEE (reference sequence). The CDR3 region is CASSAGLPPGANEKLFF. DNA of the CDR3: TGTGCCAGCAGCGCGGGACTTCCTCCAGGGGCTAATGAAAAACTGTTTTTT. Together with reference TRBV5-4 and TRBJ1-4, the CDR3 gives the full variable domain: ETGVTQSPTHLIKTRGQQVTLRCSSQSGHNTVSWYQQALGQGPQFIFQYYREEENGRGNFPPRFSGLQFPNYSSELNVNALELDDSALYLCASSAGLPPGANEKLFFGSGTQLSVL.

The chain employs TRBV30 and TRBJ1-3; D might be TRBD1 (5 bases). The germline CDR1 and CDR2 sequences are GTSNPN and SVGIG (reference sequence). The CDR3 runs 15 residues. V was pared by 6 bases and J by 6 bases, with 21 bases between. For the CDR3, the DNA is TGTGCCTGTCGGTATGGACCCGGGACTGTAAACACCATATATTTT. It translates to CACRYGPGTVNTIYF.

The chain joins TRBV5-4 to TRBJ1-4; no reliable D call. The germline V gene encodes CDR1 SGHNT and CDR2 YYREEE (reference sequence). Between the trimmed V and J ends, which lost 1 base and 9 bases, there was a span of 13 bases. The CDR3 spans 14 residues. The CDR3 spells CASSLNSVNQKLFF. The CDR3 coding sequence is TGTGCCAGCAGCTTGAACAGCGTAAATCAAAAACTGTTTTTT.

The J gene is TRBJ1-4, the V gene TRBV28, with D hard to call. This CDR3 spans 15 amino acids. Trimming took off 3 bases at V and 6 bases at J, with 14 bases between the two ends. CDR1 is MDHEN and CDR2 is SYDVKM in the germline V gene. CDR3 bases: TGTGCCAGCAGTTTGGTAGCCAGTAGGGATGAAAAACTGTTTTTT. It encodes CASSLVASRDEKLFF.

This clone was picked up one time. This rearrangement joins TRBV14 to TRBJ1-5; D unresolved. The germline V and J ends were trimmed by 1 base and 0 bases, with 16 bases remaining between them. The CDR3 covers 18 residues. The V gene's germline CDR1 is SGHDN and CDR2 FVKESK. Here the CDR3 reads CASSQVAHTDTSNQPQHF. The CDR3 DNA reads as TGTGCCAGCAGCCAAGTAGCACACACAGACACTAGCAATCAGCCCCAGCATTTT.

The CDR3 protein is CASSPLGNSPLHF. In nucleotides, the CDR3 is TGTGCCAGCAGCCCCCTCGGGAATTCACCCCTCCACTTT. The rearrangement links TRBV14 to TRBJ1-6; D unresolved. CDR3 length: 13 residues. Trimming removed 4 bases from V and 7 bases from J, with 8 bases in between. The germline V gene has CDR1 SGHDN and CDR2 FVKESK.

In regard to this clone: A junction end diverges from the germline sequence, so it may reflect a read error. The chain uses TRBV12-3 or TRBV12-4 and TRBJ1-2, with a possible D match to TRBD1 (5 bases). The CDR3 totals 11 residues. The CDR3 loop is CASSLGVSYTF. The CDR3 region has the DNA TGTGCCAGCAGCTTAGGGGTGAGCTACACCTTC.

V gene TRBV28 combines with J gene TRBJ1-5; tentatively, D is TRBD1 (5 bases). The length of the CDR3 is 20 residues. Trimming removed 3 bases at V and 0 bases at J, with 24 bases between. Germline CDR1 MDHEN, CDR2 SYDVKM. Here the CDR3 DNA reads TGTGCCAGCAGTTTTGGTGGGGCAGGCCCCGGGAGATATAGCAATCAGCCCCAGCATTTT. Its protein product is CASSFGGAGPGRYSNQPQHF.